This T cell receptor beta chain was sequenced during a study of cytomegalovirus exposure and HLA in healthy donors. Study information: There were about 85 million unique TCRs (from HLA-typed donors) in an early data release.

Both 60 Vbeta primers and 13 Jbeta primers went into the PCR. Clones were read by immunoSEQ multiplex PCR, and TCRdb kept only the in-frame ones, dropping some. This listing includes fewer than 45,000 clones. Overall study results and limits: In a later analysis, the majority of CMV-associated beta chains seemingly showed HLA restriction.

Regarding this clone: What it binds is not known.

Germline CDR1 is SGHRS and CDR2 is YFSETQ. The CDR3 length is 15 residues. Unmatched junction bases numbered 6, after V lost 4 bases and J lost 2 bases. The chain combines TRBV5-1 with TRBJ1-2; 9 positions match TRBD1. This clonotype was obtained from a man aged 35 to 55 in good health and CMV-seropositive. Specimen: PBMCs. CDR3 residues: CASSQTGGPNYGYTF. Written as DNA, the CDR3 is TGCGCCAGCAGCCAGACAGGGGGTCCCAACTATGGCTACACCTTC.